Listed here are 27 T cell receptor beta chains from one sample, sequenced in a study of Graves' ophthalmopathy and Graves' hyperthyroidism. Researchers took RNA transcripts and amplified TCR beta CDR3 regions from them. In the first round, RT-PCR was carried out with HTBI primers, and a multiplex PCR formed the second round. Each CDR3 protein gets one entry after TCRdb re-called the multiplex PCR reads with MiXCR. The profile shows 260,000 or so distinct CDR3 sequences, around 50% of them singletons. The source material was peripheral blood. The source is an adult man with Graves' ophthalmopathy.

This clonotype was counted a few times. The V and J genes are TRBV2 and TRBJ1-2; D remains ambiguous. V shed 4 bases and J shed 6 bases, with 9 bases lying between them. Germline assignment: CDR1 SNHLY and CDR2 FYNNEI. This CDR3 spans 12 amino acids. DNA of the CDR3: TGTGCCAGCAGTGTTGGCGGGGATGGCTACACCTTC. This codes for CASSVGGDGYTF.

The CDR3 sequence is CASTQDRGQPQHF. In DNA form, the CDR3 reads TGCGCCAGCACGCAAGACAGGGGTCAGCCCCAGCATTTT. The chain recombines TRBV10-1 with TRBJ1-5; the match to TRBD1 covers 8 bases. V lost 7 bases and J lost 6; bases outside the gene matches: 5. The CDR3 loop spans 13 amino acids. Per germline, CDR1 WNHNN and CDR2 SYGVQD (reference sequence).

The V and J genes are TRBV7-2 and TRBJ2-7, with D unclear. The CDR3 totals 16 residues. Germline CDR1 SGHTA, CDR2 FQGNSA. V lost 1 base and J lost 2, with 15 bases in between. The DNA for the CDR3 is TGTGCCAGCAGCTTAGGGCCCCGATGGGATCCCTACGAGCAGTACTTC. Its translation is CASSLGPRWDPYEQYF.

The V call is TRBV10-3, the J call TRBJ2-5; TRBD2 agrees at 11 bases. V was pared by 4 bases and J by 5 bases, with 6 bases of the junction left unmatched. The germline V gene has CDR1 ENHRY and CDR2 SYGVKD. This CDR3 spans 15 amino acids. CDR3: CAISVTSGTWETQYF. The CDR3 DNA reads TGTGCCATCAGTGTGACTAGCGGGACTTGGGAGACCCAGTACTTC.

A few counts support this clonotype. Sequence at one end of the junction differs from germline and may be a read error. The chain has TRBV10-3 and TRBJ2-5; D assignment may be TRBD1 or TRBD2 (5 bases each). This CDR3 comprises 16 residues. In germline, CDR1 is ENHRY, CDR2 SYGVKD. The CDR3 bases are TGTGCCATCAGTGAGTCAGTAGGAGGTGGACAAGGGACCCAGTACTTC. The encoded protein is CAISESVGGGQGTQYF.

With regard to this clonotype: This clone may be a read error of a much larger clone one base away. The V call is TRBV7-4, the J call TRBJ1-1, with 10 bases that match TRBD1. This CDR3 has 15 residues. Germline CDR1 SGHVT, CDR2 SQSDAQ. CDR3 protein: CANSNGTGDGTEAFF. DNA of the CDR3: TGTGCCAACAGCAACGGGACAGGGGATGGCACTGAAGCTTTCTTT.

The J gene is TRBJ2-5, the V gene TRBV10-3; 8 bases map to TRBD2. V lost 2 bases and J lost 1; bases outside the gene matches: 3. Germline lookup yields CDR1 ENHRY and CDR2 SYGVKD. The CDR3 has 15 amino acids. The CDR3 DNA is TGTGCCATCAGTGAGCCGGGAGGGTCCCAAGAGACCCAGTACTTC. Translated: CAISEPGGSQETQYF.

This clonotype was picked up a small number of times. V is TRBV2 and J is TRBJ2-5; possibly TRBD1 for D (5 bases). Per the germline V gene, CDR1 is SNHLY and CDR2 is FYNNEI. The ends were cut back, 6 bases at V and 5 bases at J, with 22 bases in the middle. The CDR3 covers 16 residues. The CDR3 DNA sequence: TGTGCCAGCAGCTTAGCCCAGGGCGCGGCTGGGGAGACCCAGTACTTC. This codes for CASSLAQGAAGETQYF.

The CDR3 protein is CASSMESNQPQHF. The DNA for the CDR3 is TGTGCCAGTAGTATGGAGTCAAATCAGCCCCAGCATTTT. The V gene is TRBV19, the J gene TRBJ1-5; D unresolved. This CDR3 contains 13 residues. V was shortened by 3 bases and J by 4 bases, with 7 bases between the two germline ends. Germline-derived CDR1 and CDR2 are LNHDA and SQIVND (reference sequence).

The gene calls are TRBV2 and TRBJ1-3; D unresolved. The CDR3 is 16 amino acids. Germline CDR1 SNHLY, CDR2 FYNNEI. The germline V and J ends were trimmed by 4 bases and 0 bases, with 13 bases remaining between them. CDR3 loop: CASSVGGPSSGNTIYF. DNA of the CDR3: TGTGCCAGCAGTGTAGGAGGTCCTAGCTCTGGAAACACCATATATTTT.

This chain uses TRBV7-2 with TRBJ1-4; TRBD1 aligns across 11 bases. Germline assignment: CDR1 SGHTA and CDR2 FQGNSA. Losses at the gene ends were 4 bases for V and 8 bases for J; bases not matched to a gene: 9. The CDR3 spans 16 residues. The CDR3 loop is CASSSPDRGLKEKLFF. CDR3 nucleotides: TGTGCCAGCAGCTCCCCGGACAGGGGGCTCAAGGAAAAACTGTTTTTT.

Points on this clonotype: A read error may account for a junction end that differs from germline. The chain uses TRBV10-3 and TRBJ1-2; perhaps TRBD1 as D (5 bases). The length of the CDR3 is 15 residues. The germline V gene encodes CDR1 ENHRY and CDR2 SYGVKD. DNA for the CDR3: TGTGCGATCAAAACCCAGGGACGATATAACTATGGCTACACCTTC. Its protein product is CAIKTQGRYNYGYTF.

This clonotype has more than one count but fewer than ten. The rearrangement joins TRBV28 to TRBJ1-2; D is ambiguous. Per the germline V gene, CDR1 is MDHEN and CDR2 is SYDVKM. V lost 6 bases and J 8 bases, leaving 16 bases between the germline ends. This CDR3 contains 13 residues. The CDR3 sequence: CASRPGRFGGYTF. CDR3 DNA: TGTGCCAGCAGACCAGGCCGATTTGGGGGCTACACCTTC.

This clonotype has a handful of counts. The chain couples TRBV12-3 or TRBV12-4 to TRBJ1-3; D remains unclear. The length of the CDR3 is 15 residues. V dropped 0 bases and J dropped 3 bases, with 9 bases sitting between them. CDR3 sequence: CASSLAGLNGNTIYF. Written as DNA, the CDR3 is TGTGCCAGCAGTTTAGCAGGGCTCAATGGAAACACCATATATTTT.

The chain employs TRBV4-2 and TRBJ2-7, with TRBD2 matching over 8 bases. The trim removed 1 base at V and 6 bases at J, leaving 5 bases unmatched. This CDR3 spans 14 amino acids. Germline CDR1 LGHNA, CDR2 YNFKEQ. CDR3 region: CASSQGGLVPEQYF. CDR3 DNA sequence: TGTGCCAGCAGCCAAGGGGGACTAGTCCCCGAGCAGTACTTC.

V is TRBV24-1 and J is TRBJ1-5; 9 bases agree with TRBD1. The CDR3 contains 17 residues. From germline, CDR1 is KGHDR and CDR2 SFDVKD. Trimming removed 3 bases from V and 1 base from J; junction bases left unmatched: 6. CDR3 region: CATSDMDRGRSNQPQHF. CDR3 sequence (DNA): TGTGCCACCAGTGATATGGACAGGGGTCGGAGCAATCAGCCCCAGCATTTT.

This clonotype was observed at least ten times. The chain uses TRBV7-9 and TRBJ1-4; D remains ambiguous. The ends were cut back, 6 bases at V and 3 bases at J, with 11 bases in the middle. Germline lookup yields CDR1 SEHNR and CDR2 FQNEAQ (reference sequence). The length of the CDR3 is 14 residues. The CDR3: CASRAYGANEKLFF. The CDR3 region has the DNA TGTGCCAGCAGGGCTTATGGGGCTAATGAAAAACTGTTTTTT.

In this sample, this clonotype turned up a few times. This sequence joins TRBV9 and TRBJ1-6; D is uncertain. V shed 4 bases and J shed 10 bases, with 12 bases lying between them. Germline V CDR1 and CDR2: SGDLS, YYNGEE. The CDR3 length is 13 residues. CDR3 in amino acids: CASSIPRRSPLHF. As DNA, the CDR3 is TGTGCCAGCAGCATACCCCGGCGATCACCCCTCCACTTT.

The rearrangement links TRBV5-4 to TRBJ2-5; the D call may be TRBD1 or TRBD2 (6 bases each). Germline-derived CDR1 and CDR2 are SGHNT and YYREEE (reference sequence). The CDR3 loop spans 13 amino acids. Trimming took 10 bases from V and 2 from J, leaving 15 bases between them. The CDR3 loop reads CAGGAQGQETQYF. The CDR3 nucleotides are TGTGCCGGCGGGGCACAGGGTCAAGAGACCCAGTACTTC.

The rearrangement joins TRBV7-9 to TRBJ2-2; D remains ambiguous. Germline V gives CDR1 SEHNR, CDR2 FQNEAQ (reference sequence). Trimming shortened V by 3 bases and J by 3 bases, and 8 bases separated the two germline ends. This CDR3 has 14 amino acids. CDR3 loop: CASSFTTYTGELFF. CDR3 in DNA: TGTGCCAGCAGCTTCACCACCTACACCGGGGAGCTGTTTTTT. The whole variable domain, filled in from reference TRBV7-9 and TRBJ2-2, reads DTGVSQNPRHKITKRGQNVTFRCDPISEHNRLYWYRQTLGQGPEFLTYFQNEAQLEKSRLLSDRFSAERPKGSFSTLEIQRTEQGDSAMYLCASSFTTYTGELFFGEGSRLTVL.

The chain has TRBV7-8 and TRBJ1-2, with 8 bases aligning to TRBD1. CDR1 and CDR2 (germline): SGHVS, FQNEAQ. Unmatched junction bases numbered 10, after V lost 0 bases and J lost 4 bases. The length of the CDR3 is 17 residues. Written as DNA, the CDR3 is TGTGCCAGCAGCTTAGCCCTGGACAGGGTAGGGACCTATGGCTACACCTTC. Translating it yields CASSLALDRVGTYGYTF. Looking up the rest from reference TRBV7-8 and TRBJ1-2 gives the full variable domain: GAGVSQSPRYKVAKRGQDVALRCDPISGHVSLFWYQQALGQGPEFLTYFQNEAQLDKSGLPSDRFFAERPEGSVSTLKIQRTQQEDSAVYLCASSLALDRVGTYGYTFGSGTRLTVV.

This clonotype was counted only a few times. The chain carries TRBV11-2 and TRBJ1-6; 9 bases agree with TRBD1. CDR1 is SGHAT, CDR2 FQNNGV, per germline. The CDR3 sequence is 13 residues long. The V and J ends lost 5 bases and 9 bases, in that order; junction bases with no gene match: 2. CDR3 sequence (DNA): TGTGCCAGCAGCACGGACAGGGGTTCACCCCTCCACTTT. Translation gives CASSTDRGSPLHF. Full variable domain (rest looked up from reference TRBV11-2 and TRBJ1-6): EAGVAQSPRYKIIEKRQSVAFWCNPISGHATLYWYQQILGQGPKLLIQFQNNGVVDDSQLPKDRFSAERLKGVDSTLKIQPAKLEDSAVYLCASSTDRGSPLHFGNGTRLTVT.

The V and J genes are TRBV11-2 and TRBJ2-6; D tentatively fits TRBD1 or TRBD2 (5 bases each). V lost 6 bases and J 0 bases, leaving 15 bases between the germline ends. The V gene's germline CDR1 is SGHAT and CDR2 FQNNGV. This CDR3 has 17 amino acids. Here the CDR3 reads CASSSGRLLSGANVLTF. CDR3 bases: TGTGCCAGCAGTTCGGGACGCCTCCTCTCTGGGGCCAACGTCCTGACTTTC.

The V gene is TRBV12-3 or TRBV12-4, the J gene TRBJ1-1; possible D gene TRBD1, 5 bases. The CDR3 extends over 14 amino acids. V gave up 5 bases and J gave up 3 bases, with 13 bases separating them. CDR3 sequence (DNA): TGTGCCAGCAGTCTCTCGAGGGGATACACTGAAGCTTTCTTT. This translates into CASSLSRGYTEAFF.

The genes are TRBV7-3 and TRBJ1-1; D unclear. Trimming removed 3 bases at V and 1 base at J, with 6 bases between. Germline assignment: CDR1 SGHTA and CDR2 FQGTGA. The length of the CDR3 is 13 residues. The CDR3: CASSLTQNTEAFF. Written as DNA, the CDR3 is TGTGCCAGCAGCTTGACGCAGAACACTGAAGCTTTCTTT.

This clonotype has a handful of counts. The CDR3 coding sequence is TGTGCCAGCAGCCATGGGACAGGGGGGAGCACTGAAGCTTTCTTT. It is translated as CASSHGTGGSTEAFF. V is TRBV7-2 and J is TRBJ1-1; the match to TRBD1 covers 11 bases. After removal of 5 bases from V and 4 bases from J, the junction contained 6 bases not matched to a gene. This CDR3 is built from 15 residues. Germline CDR1 reads SGHTA; CDR2 reads FQGNSA. The variable domain in full, completed from reference TRBV7-2 and TRBJ1-1, reads GAGVSQSPSNKVTEKGKDVELRCDPISGHTALYWYRQSLGQGLEFLIYFQGNSAPDKSGLPSDRFSAERTGGSVSTLTIQRTQQEDSAVYLCASSHGTGGSTEAFFGQGTRLTVV.

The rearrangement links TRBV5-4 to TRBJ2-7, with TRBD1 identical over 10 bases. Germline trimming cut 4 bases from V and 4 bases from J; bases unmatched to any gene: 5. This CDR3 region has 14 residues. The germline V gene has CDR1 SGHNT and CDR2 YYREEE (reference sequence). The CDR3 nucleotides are TGTGCCAGCAGCCAAGGGGGACAGGGGTACGAGCAGTACTTC. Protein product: CASSQGGQGYEQYF. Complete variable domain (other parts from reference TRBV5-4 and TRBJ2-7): ETGVTQSPTHLIKTRGQQVTLRCSSQSGHNTVSWYQQALGQGPQFIFQYYREEENGRGNFPPRFSGLQFPNYSSELNVNALELDDSALYLCASSQGGQGYEQYFGPGTRLTVT.